The rows below give T cell receptor beta chains drawn from one sample of a study of T cell responses to AZD1222 COVID-19 vaccine. Sequencing was performed with immunoSEQ multiplex PCR; in TCRdb, only in-frame clones are kept and a portion is missing. This table holds approximately 100,000 clones, almost 90% found once. Sequences were derived from peripheral blood, sampled on day 0 of AZD1222 vaccination. Receptors originate from an adult in good health. The CDR3 runs from the conserved cysteine through the conserved F or W. A D gene is named only where the DNA matches it firmly. Expanded clones get a size class; other rows say once, few or many, or leave the size out.

once,-,15,TRBJ1-3,TRBV27,CASSQGGGSGNTIYF,TGTGCCAGCAGTCAAGGGGGGGGCTCTGGAAACACCATATATTTT
-,-,14,TRBJ2-2,TRBV18,CASSPGQYTGELFF,TGTGCCAGCTCACCCGGACAGTACACCGGGGAGCTGTTTTTT
-,TRBD2,17,TRBJ2-1,TRBV15,CATSRDIASGTRNEQFF,TGTGCCACCAGCAGAGATATTGCGTCCGGGACTAGAAATGAGCAGTTCTTC
-,-,13,TRBJ1-2,TRBV2,CASSEAEGFGYTF,TGTGCCAGCAGTGAAGCGGAGGGGTTCGGCTACACCTTC
-,-,12,TRBJ2-2,TRBV4-2,CASSPNVGELFF,TGTGCCAGCAGCCCCAATGTCGGGGAGCTGTTTTTT
-,-,14,TRBJ1-1,TRBV5-4,CASSLGAENTEAFF,TGTGCCAGCAGCTTGGGGGCAGAGAACACTGAAGCTTTCTTT
-,-,12,TRBJ1-1,TRBV7-3,CASSVGGTEAFF,TGTGCCAGCAGCGTCGGGGGGACTGAAGCTTTCTTT
-,-,15,TRBJ1-1,TRBV3-1/TRBV3-2,CASSLGGGLNTEAFF,TGTGCCAGCAGCCTAGGGGGGGGCTTAAACACTGAAGCTTTCTTT
-,TRBD2,13,TRBJ2-7,TRBV10-2,CASKGTSLGEQYF,TGCGCCAGCAAGGGGACTAGCCTGGGGGAGCAGTACTTC
-,TRBD1,15,TRBJ2-5,TRBV7-9,CASSLGQGVGETQYF,TGTGCCAGCAGCCTGGGACAGGGAGTAGGAGAGACCCAGTACTTC
-,-,13,TRBJ2-1,TRBV13,CASSWFLTREQFF,TGTGCCAGCAGCTGGTTCCTCACGCGTGAGCAGTTCTTC
-,-,13,TRBJ2-3,TRBV21-1,CASSKPPGATQYF,TGTGCCAGCAGCAAACCTCCGGGGGCCACGCAGTATTTT
-,-,15,TRBJ2-1,TRBV20-1,CSASLGRGSYNEQFF,TGCAGTGCTAGTCTTGGGAGGGGGTCCTACAATGAGCAGTTCTTC
-,TRBD1,17,TRBJ1-1,TRBV19,CASTPRGQGAKNTEAFF,TGTGCCAGTACCCCCAGGGGACAGGGGGCGAAGAACACTGAAGCTTTCTTT
-,TRBD2,13,TRBJ2-1,TRBV6-5,CASGGGALREQFF,TGTGCCAGTGGGGGGGGTGCCTTGAGGGAGCAGTTCTTC
-,-,15,TRBJ1-1,TRBV9,CASSPTRGLGTEAFF,TGTGCCAGCAGCCCTACACGGGGCCTGGGCACTGAAGCTTTCTTT
-,-,15,TRBJ2-7,TRBV24-1,CATSDPQGSGYEQYF,TGTGCCACCAGTGATCCCCAGGGGTCAGGGTACGAGCAGTACTTC
-,-,15,TRBJ1-3,TRBV3-1/TRBV3-2,CASRDYTLSGNTIYF,TGTGCCAGCAGGGATTACACCCTCTCTGGAAACACCATATATTTT
-,TRBD1,16,TRBJ2-2,TRBV9,CASSVAGGGFAGELFF,TGTGCCAGCAGCGTAGCAGGGGGCGGGTTCGCCGGGGAGCTGTTTTTT
-,TRBD2,18,TRBJ2-7,TRBV28,CASSSSPGGGRSSYEQYF,TGTGCCAGCAGTTCCTCCCCCGGGGGGGGCCGAAGCTCCTACGAGCAGTACTTC
-,-,12,TRBJ2-1,TRBV6-5,CASTTTRDEQFF,TGTGCCAGCACCACCACACGGGATGAGCAGTTCTTC
-,TRBD2,17,TRBJ2-1,TRBV19,CASSLWTSGTSGNEQFF,TGTGCCAGTAGTCTCTGGACTAGCGGGACCTCCGGGAATGAGCAGTTCTTC
-,-,12,TRBJ1-2,TRBV6-5,CASTGPTTGYTF,TGTGCCAGCACTGGACCGACGACCGGCTACACCTTC
-,-,12,TRBJ2-3,TRBV28,CASSTPSDTQYF,TGTGCCAGCAGTACACCATCAGATACGCAGTATTTT
-,TRBD1,14,TRBJ2-7,TRBV6-5,CASSSPGQGHEQYF,TGTGCCAGCAGCTCCCCGGGACAGGGACACGAGCAGTACTTC
-,TRBD1,13,TRBJ1-1,TRBV30,CAWSWQGGAEAFF,TGTGCCTGGAGTTGGCAGGGGGGAGCTGAAGCTTTCTTT
-,-,13,TRBJ1-5,TRBV11-2,CASRGEGDQPQHF,TGTGCCAGCAGGGGGGAGGGGGATCAGCCCCAGCATTTT
once,-,12,TRBJ2-3,TRBV6-5,CASSSPTDTQYF,TGTGCCAGCAGTTCCCCCACAGATACGCAGTATTTT
-,-,13,TRBJ2-1,TRBV5-1,CASSFRDLSEQFF,TGCGCCAGCAGCTTCCGGGACTTAAGTGAGCAGTTCTTC
once,-,14,TRBJ1-4,TRBV7-2,CASRTRQGNEKLFF,TGTGCCAGCAGGACACGTCAGGGTAATGAAAAACTGTTTTTT
-,TRBD1,16,TRBJ2-1,TRBV9,CASSPHGQGFYNEQFF,TGTGCCAGCAGCCCCCATGGACAGGGGTTTTACAATGAGCAGTTCTTC
-,-,13,TRBJ2-1,TRBV27,CASGSYSYNEQFF,TGTGCCAGCGGGTCATACTCCTACAATGAGCAGTTCTTC
-,-,15,TRBJ2-3,TRBV9,CASGGSALSTDTQYF,TGTGCCAGCGGGGGGAGCGCTCTAAGCACAGATACGCAGTATTTT
-,TRBD1,15,TRBJ2-3,TRBV18,CASSPRTGISDTQYF,TGTGCCAGCTCACCTAGGACAGGGATTTCAGATACGCAGTATTTT
-,TRBD1,14,TRBJ2-1,TRBV5-5,CASSWTGLSNEQFF,TGTGCCAGCAGCTGGACAGGGCTCTCCAATGAGCAGTTCTTC
-,TRBD1,14,TRBJ1-1,TRBV7-3,CASSPAARGTEAFF,TGTGCCAGCAGCCCGGCAGCCAGGGGGACTGAAGCTTTCTTT
-,-,13,TRBJ2-7,TRBV4-2,CASSQGQGFEQYF,TGTGCCAGCAGCCAAGGTCAGGGCTTCGAGCAGTACTTC
-,-,12,TRBJ1-2,TRBV5-4,CASSLYEGGYTF,TGTGCCAGCAGCTTGTACGAAGGAGGCTACACCTTC
-,-,14,TRBJ2-1,TRBV4-1,CASSRGGRDNEQFF,TGCGCCAGCAGCCGAGGGGGACGGGACAATGAGCAGTTCTTC
once,-,16,TRBJ2-2,TRBV7-2,CASSIKPGSIAGELFF,TGTGCCAGCAGCATCAAACCAGGGTCTATCGCCGGGGAGCTGTTTTTT
-,-,14,TRBJ2-1,TRBV11-3,CASSQLRSYNEQFF,TGTGCCAGCAGCCAGCTTAGGTCCTACAATGAGCAGTTCTTC